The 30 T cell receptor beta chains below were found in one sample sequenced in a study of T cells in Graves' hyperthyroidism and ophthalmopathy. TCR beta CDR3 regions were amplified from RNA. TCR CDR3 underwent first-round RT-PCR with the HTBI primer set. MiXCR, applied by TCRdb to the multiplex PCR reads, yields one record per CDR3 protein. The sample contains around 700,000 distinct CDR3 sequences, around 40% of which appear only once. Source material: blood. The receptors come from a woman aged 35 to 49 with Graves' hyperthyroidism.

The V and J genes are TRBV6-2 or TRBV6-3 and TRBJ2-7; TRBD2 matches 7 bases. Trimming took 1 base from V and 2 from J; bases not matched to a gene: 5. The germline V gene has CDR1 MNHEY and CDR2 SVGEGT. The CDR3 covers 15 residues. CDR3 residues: CASSYLGSGTYEQYF. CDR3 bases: TGTGCCAGCAGTTACTTGGGGAGCGGGACCTACGAGCAGTACTTC.

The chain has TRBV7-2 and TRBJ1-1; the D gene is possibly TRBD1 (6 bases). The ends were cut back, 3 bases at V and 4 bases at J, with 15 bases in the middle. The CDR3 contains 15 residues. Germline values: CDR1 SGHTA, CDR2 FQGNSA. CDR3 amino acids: CASSLRTVLTTEAFF. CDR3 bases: TGTGCCAGCAGCTTGAGGACAGTCCTAACCACTGAAGCTTTCTTT. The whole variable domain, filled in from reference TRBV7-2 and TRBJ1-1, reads GAGVSQSPSNKVTEKGKDVELRCDPISGHTALYWYRQSLGQGLEFLIYFQGNSAPDKSGLPSDRFSAERTGGSVSTLTIQRTQQEDSAVYLCASSLRTVLTTEAFFGQGTRLTVV.

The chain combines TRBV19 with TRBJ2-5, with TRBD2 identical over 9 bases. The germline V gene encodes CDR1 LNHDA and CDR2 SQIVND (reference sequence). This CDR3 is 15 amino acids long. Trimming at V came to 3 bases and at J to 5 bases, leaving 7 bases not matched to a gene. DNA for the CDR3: TGTGCCAGTAGTATTCTAGCGGGATTTCGGGAGACCCAGTACTTC. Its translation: CASSILAGFRETQYF.

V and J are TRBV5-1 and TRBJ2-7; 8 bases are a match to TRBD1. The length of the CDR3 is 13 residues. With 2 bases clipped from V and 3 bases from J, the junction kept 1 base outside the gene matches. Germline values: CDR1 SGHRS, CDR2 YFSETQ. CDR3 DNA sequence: TGCGCCAGCAGCTTCACAGGGGGCTACGAGCAGTACTTC. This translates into CASSFTGGYEQYF.

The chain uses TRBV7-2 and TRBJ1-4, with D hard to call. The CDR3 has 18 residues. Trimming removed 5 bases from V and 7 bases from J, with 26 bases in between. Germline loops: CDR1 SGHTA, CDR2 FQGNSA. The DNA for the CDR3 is TGTGCCAGCAGCCCATCAGGACGGGCCACGGGTCAGGTTGAAAAACTGTTTTTT. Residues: CASSPSGRATGQVEKLFF.

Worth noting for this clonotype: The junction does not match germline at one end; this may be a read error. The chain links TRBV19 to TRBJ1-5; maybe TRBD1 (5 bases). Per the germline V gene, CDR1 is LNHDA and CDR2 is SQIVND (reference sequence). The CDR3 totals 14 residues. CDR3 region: CACSIVAGNQPQHF. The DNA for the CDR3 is TGTGCCTGTAGTATAGTGGCAGGGAATCAGCCCCAGCATTTT.

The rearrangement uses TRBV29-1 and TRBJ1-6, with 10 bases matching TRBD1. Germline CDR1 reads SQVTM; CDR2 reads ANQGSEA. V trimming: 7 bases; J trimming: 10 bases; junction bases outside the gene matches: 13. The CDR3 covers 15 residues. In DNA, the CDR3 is TGCAGCGCACAGACAGGGGGCTGGGACAGCTCACCCCTCCACTTT. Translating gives CSAQTGGWDSSPLHF.

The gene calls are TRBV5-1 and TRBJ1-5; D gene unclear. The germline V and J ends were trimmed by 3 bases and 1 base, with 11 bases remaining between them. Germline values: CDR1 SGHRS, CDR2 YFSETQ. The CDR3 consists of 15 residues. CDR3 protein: CASSYVPGSNQPQHF. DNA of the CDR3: TGCGCCAGCAGCTACGTACCTGGGAGCAATCAGCCCCAGCATTTT.

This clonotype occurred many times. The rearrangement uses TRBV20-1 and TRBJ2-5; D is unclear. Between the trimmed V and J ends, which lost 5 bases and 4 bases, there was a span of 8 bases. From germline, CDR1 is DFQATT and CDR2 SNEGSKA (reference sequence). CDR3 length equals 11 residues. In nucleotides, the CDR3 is TGCAGTGCTTGGGATCGAGAGACCCAGTACTTC. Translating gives CSAWDRETQYF.

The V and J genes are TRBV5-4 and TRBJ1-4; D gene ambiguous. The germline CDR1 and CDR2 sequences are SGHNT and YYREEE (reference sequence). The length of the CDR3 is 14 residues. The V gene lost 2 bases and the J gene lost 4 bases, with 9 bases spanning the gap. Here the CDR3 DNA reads TGTGCCAGCAGCTTTTCCGTGAATAATGAAAAACTGTTTTTT. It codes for CASSFSVNNEKLFF.

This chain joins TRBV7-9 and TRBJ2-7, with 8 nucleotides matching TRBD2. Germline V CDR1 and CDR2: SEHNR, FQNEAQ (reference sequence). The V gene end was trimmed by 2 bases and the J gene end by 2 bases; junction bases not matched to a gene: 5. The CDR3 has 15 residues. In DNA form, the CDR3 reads TGTGCCAGCAGCTTATTTCGGGGGGGAACCTACGAGCAGTACTTC. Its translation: CASSLFRGGTYEQYF. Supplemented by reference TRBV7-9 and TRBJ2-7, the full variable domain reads DTGVSQNPRHKITKRGQNVTFRCDPISEHNRLYWYRQTLGQGPEFLTYFQNEAQLEKSRLLSDRFSAERPKGSFSTLEIQRTEQGDSAMYLCASSLFRGGTYEQYFGPGTRLTVT.

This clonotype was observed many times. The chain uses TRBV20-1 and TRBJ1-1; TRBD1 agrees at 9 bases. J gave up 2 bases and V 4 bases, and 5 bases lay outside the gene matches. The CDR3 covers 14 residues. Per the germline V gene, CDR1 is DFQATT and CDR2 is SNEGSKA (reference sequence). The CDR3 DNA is TGCAGTGCTATGGGACAGGGCACTAACACTGAAGCTTTCTTT. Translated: CSAMGQGTNTEAFF.

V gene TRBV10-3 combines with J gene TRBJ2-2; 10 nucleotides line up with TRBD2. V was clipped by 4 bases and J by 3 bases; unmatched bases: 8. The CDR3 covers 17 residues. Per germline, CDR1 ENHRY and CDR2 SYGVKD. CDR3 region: CAISVASGSTDTGELFF. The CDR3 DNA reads TGTGCCATCAGTGTGGCTAGCGGGAGCACAGACACCGGGGAGCTGTTTTTT.

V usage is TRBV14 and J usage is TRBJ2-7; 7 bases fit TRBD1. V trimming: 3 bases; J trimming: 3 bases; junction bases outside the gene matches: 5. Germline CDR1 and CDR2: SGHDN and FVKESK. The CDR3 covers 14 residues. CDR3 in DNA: TGTGCCAGCAGCCACCGGACAGGCGTCTACGAGCAGTACTTC. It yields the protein CASSHRTGVYEQYF.

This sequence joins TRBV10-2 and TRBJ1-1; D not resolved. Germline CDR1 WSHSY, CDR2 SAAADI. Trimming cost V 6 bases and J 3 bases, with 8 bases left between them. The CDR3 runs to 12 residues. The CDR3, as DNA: TGCGCCAGCAGAGCCGGGGACACTGAAGCTTTCTTT. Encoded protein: CASRAGDTEAFF.

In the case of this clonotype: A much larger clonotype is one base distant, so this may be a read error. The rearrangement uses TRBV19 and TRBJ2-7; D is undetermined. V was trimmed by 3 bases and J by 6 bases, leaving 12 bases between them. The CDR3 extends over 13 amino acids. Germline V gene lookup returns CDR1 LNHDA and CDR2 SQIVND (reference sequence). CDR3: CASSISVTCEQYF. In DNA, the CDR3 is TGTGCCAGTAGTATTAGTGTAACCTGCGAGCAGTACTTC.

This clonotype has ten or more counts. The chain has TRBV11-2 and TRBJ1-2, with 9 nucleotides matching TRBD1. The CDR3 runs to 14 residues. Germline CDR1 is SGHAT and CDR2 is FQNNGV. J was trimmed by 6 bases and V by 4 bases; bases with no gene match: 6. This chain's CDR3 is CASSYDRGGDGYTF. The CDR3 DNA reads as TGTGCCAGCAGCTACGACAGGGGGGGAGATGGCTACACCTTC.

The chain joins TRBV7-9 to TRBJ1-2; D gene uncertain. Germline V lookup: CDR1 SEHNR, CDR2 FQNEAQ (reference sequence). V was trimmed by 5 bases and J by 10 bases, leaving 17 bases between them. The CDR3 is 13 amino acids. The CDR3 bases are TGTGCCAGCAGCCACTCGTCAACACGGAACTACACCTTC. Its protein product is CASSHSSTRNYTF.

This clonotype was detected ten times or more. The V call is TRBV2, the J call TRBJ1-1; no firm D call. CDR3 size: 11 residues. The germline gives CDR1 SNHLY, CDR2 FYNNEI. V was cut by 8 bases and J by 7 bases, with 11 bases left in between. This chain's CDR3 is CASSFSFEAFF. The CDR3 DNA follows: TGTGCCAGCTCGTTTAGCTTTGAAGCTTTCTTT.

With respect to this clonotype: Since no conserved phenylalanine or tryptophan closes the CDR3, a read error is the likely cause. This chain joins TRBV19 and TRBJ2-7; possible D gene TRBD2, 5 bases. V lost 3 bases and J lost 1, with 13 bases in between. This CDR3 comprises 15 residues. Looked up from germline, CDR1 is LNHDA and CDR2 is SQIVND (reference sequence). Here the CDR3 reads CASSIRDSRSYEQYY. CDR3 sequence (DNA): TGTGCCAGTAGTATTCGGGATAGCAGATCCTACGAGCAGTACTAC.

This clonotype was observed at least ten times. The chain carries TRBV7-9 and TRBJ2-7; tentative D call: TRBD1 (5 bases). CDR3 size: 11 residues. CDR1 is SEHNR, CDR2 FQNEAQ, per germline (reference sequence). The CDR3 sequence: CGGSSYYEQYF. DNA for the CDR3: TGTGGGGGCAGCTCATACTACGAGCAGTACTTC.

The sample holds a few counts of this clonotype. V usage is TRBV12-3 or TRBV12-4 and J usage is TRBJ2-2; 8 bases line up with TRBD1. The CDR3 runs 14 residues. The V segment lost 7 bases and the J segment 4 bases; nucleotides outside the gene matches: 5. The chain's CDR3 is CASNRQGTTGELFF. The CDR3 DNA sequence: TGTGCCAGCAACCGACAGGGGACCACCGGGGAGCTGTTTTTT.

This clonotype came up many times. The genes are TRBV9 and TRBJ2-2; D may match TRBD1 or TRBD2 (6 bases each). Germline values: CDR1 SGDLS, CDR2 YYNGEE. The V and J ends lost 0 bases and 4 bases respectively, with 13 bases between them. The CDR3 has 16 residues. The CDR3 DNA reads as TGTGCCAGCAGCGTAGCGGAGGAGGGGGTCACCGGGGAGCTGTTTTTT. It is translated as CASSVAEEGVTGELFF. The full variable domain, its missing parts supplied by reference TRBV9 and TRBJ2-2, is DSGVTQTPKHLITATGQRVTLRCSPRSGDLSVYWYQQSLDQGLQFLIQYYNGEERAKGNILERFSAQQFPDLHSELNLSSLELGDSALYFCASSVAEEGVTGELFFGEGSRLTVL.

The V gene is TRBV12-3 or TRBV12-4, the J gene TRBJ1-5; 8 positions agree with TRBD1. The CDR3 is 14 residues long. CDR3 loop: CAAARDRSDQPQHF. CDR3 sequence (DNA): TGTGCAGCAGCCAGGGACAGGTCGGATCAGCCCCAGCATTTT.

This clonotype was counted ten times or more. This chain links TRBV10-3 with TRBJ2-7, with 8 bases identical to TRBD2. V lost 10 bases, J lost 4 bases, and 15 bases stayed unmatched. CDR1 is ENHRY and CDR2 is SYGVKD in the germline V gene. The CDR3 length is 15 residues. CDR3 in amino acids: CATSSGGTSVYEQYF. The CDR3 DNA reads TGTGCCACGAGTTCTGGCGGGACTAGTGTGTACGAGCAGTACTTC.

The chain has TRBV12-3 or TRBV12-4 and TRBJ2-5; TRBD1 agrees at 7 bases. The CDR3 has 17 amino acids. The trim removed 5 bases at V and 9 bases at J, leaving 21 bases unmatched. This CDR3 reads CASSPEPETGYAMAQYF. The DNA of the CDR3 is TGTGCCAGCAGTCCCGAACCAGAGACAGGGTATGCCATGGCCCAGTACTTC.

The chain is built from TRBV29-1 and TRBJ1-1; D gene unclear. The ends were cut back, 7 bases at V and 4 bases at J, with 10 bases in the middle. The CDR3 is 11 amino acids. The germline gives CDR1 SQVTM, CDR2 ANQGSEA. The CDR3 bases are TGCAGCGAGAAAACTGGCACTGAAGCTTTCTTT. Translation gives CSEKTGTEAFF.

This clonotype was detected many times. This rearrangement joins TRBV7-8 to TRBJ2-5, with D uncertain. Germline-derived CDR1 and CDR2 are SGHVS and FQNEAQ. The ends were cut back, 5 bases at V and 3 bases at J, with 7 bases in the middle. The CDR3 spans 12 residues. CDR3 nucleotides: TGTGCCAGCAGCCCGAAAGAAGAGACCCAGTACTTC. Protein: CASSPKEETQYF.

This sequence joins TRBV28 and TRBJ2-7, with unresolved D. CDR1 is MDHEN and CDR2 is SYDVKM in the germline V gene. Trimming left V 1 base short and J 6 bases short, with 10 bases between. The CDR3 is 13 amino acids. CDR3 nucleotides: TGTGCCAGCAGTTTATACCAGGACGCCGAGCAGTACTTC. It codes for CASSLYQDAEQYF.

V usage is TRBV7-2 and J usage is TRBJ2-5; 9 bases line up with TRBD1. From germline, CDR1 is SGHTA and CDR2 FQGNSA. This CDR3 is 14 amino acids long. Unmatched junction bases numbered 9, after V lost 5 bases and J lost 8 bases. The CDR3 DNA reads TGTGCCAGCAGCATACCAAGGGACAGGGTAACCCAGTACTTC. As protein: CASSIPRDRVTQYF. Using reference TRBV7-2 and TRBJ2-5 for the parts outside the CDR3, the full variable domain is GAGVSQSPSNKVTEKGKDVELRCDPISGHTALYWYRQSLGQGLEFLIYFQGNSAPDKSGLPSDRFSAERTGGSVSTLTIQRTQQEDSAVYLCASSIPRDRVTQYFGPGTRLLVL.